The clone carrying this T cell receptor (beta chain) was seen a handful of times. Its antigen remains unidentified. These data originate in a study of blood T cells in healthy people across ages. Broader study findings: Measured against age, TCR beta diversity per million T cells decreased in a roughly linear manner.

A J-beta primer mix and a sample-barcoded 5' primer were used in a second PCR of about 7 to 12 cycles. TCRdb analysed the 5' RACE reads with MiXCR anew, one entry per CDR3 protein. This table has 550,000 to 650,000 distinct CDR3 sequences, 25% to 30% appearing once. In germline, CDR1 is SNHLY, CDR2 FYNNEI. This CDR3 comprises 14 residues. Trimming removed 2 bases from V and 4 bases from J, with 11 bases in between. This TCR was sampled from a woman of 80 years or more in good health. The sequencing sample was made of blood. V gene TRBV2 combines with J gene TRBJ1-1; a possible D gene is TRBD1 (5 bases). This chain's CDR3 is CASSERGERTEAFF. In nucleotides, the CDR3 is TGTGCCAGCAGTGAACGGGGGGAACGCACTGAAGCTTTCTTT. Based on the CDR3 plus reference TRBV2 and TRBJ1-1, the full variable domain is EPEVTQTPSHQVTQMGQEVILRCVPISNHLYFYWYRQILGQKVEFLVSFYNNEISEKSEIFDDQFSVERPDGSNFTLKIRSTKLEDSAMYFCASSERGERTEAFFGQGTRLTVV.